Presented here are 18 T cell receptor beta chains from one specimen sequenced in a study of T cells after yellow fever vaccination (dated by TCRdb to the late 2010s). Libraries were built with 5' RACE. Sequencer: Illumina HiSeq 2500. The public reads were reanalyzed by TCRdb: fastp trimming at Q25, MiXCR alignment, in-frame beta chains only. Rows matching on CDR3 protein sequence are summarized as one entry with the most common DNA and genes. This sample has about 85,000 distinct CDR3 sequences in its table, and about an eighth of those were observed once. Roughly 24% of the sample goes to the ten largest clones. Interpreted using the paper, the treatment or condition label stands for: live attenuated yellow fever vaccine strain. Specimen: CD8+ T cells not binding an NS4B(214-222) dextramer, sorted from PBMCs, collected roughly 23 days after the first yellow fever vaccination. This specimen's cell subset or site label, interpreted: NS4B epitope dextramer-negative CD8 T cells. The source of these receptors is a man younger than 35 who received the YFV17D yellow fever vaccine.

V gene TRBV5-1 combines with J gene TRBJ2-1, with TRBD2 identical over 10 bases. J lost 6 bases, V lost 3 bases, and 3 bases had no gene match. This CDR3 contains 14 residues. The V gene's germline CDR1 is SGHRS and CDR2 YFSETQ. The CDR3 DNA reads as TGCGCCAGCAGCTCGGGACTAGCGAGCAATGAGCAGTTCTTC. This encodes CASSSGLASNEQFF.

CDR3 in amino acids: CSARVASGGLTDTQYF. CDR3 DNA: TGCAGTGCTAGAGTGGCTAGCGGGGGACTCACAGATACGCAGTATTTT. The chain recombines TRBV20-1 with TRBJ2-3; TRBD2 agrees at 10 bases. CDR1 is DFQATT, CDR2 SNEGSKA, per germline (reference sequence). V was clipped by 1 base and J by 2 bases; unmatched bases: 6. This CDR3 is built from 16 residues.

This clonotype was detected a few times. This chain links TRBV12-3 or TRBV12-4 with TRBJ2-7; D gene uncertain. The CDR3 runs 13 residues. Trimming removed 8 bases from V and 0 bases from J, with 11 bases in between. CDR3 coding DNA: TGTGCCAGCCTGGGGTCCAACTCCTACGAGCAGTACTTC. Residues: CASLGSNSYEQYF.

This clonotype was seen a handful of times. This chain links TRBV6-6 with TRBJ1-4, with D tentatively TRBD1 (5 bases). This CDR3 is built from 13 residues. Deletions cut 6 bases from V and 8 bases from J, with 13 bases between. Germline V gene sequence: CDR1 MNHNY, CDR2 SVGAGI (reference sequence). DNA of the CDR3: TGTGCCAGCAGATCCGGGACCGCAGAAAAACTGTTTTTT. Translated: CASRSGTAEKLFF.

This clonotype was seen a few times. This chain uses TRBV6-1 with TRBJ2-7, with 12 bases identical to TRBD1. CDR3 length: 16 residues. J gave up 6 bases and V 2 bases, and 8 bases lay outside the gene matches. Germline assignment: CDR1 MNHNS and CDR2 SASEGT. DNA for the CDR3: TGTGCCAGCAGTGAATTTCGGGGACAGGGGGCAGGCGAGCAGTACGTC. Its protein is CASSEFRGQGAGEQYV.

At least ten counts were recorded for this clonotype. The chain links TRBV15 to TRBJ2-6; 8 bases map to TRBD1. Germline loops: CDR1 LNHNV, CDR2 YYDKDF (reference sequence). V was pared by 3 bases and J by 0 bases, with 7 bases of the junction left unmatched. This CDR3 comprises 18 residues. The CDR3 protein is CATSSRTGSLSGANVLTF. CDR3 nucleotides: TGTGCCACCAGCAGCCGGACAGGGTCTCTCTCTGGGGCCAACGTCCTGACTTTC.

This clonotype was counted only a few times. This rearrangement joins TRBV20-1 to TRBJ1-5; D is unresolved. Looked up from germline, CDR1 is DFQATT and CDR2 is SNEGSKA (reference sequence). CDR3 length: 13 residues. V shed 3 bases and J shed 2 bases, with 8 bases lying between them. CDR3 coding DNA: TGCAGTGCTAGCGAGGTGGGCAATCAGCCCCAGCATTTT. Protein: CSASEVGNQPQHF.

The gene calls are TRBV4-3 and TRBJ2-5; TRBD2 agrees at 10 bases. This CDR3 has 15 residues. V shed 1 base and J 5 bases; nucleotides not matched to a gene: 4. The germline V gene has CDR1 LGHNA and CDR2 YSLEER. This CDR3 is CASSQGLAGVETQYF. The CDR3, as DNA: TGCGCCAGCAGCCAAGGCCTAGCGGGGGTTGAGACCCAGTACTTC.

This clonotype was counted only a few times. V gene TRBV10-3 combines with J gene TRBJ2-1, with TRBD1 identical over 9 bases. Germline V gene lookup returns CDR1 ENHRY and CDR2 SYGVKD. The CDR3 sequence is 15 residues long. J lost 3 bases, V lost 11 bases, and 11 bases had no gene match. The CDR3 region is CAATTGTGIYNEQFF. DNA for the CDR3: TGTGCCGCAACAACCGGGACAGGGATCTACAATGAGCAGTTCTTC.

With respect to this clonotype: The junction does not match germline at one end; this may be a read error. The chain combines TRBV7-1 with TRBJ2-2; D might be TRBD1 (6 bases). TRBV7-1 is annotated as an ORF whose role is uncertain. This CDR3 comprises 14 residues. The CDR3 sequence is CARGSGLISWELFF. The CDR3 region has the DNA TGCGCCAGGGGCTCAGGGCTGATCAGCTGGGAGCTGTTTTTT.

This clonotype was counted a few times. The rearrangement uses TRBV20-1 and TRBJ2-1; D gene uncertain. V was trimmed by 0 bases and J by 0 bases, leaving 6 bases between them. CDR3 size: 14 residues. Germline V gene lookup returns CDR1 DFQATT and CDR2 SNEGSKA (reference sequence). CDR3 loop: CSARDGISYNEQFF. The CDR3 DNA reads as TGCAGTGCTAGAGATGGAATCTCCTACAATGAGCAGTTCTTC.

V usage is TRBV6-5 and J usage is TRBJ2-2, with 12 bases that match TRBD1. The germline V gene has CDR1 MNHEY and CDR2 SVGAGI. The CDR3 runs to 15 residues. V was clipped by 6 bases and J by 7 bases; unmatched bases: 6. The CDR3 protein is CASSFRDRGRGELFF. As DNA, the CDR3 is TGTGCCAGCAGCTTCCGGGACAGGGGGCGCGGGGAGCTGTTTTTT.

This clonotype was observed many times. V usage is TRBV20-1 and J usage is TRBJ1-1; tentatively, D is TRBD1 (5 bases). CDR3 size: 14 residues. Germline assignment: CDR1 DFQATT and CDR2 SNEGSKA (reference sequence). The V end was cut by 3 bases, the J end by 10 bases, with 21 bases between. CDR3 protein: CSARGGEGSLVAFF. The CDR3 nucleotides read TGCAGTGCTAGGGGGGGTGAGGGCTCCCTAGTAGCTTTCTTT.

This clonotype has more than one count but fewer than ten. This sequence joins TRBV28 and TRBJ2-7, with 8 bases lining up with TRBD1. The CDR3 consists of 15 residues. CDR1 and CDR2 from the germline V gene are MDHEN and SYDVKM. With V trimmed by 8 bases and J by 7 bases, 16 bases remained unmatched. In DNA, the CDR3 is TGTGCCAGCGGCACGAGGACAGGGATTCTCAGAGAGCAGTACGTC. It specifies CASGTRTGILREQYV.

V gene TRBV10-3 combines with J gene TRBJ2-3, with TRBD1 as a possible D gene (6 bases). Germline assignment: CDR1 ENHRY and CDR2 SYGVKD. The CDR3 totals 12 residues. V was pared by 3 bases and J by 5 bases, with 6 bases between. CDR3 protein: CAISEGGDTQYF. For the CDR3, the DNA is TGTGCCATCAGTGAAGGGGGAGATACGCAGTATTTT.

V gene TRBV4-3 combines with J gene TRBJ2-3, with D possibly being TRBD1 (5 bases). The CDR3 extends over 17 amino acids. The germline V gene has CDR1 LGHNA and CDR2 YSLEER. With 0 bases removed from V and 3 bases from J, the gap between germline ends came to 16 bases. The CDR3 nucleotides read TGCGCCAGCAGCCAAGATCTTTTAGGACACCTGACAGATACGCAGTATTTT. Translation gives CASSQDLLGHLTDTQYF.

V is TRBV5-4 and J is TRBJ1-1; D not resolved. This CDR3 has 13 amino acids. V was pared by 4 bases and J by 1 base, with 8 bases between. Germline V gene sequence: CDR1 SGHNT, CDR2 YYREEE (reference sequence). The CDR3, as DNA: TGTGCCAGCAGCCTGCCGCCGAACACTGAAGCTTTCTTT. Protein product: CASSLPPNTEAFF.

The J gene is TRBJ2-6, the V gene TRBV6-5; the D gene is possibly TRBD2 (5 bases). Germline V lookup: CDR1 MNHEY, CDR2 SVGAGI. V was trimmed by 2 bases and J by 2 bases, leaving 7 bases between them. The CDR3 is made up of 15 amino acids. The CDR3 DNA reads TGTGCCAGCAGTTACAACGGGGCTGGGGCCAACGTCCTGACTTTC. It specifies CASSYNGAGANVLTF.